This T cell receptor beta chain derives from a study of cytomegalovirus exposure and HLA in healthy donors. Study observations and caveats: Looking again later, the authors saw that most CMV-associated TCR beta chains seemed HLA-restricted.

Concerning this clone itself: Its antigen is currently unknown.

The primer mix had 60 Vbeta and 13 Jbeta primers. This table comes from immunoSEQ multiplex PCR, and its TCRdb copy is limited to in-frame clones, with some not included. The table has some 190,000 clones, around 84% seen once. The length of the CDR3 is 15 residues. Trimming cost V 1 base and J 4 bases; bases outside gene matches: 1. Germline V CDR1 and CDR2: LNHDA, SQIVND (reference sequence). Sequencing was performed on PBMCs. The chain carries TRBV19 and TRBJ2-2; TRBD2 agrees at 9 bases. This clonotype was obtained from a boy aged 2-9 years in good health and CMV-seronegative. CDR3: CASSIVLAGTGELFF. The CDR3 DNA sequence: TGTGCCAGTAGTATAGTACTAGCGGGCACCGGGGAGCTGTTTTTT.